These 21 T cell receptor beta chains were all obtained from the same sample, sequenced in a study of vaccination effects on CD4 cells after COVID-19 (dated by TCRdb to 2022 to 2024). The library was prepared using the immunoSEQ multiplex PCR assay. Imported from immuneACCESS, the table was reduced by TCRdb to in-frame sequences with V and J called. These copies leave out some clones; in studies compared against another copy, an unresolved V gene accounts for under half, and the cause of the remainder is not known. For this sample there are fewer than 60,000 clones; more than 75% appear just once. Together, the top ten hold about 5% of the sample. For these receptors, no antigen is known. The ViraFEST assay stimulated PBMC with viral peptide pools and then used TCR sequencing to identify antigen-specific CD4+ T cell clonotypes by expansion. After approximately 11 days of culture, CD4+ T cells were isolated with the EasySep CD4+ T cell isolation kit. PCR-confirmed SARS-CoV-2 infection had occurred in convalescent patients between March and December 2020, before the Alpha, Beta and Delta variants emerged in the United States.

Sequenced material: CD4+ T cells from PBMCs cultured with HIV peptides, taken before COVID-19 vaccination. Interpreted using the paper, the cell subset or site label stands for: HIV-1 Nef peptide pool negative control/reference culture. Every receptor here comes from a human donor who had a prior SARS-CoV-2 infection.

In the case of this clone: Other DNA sequences in this sample translate to the same CDR3. This chain links TRBV5-1 with TRBJ1-1; possibly TRBD1 for D (6 bases). The CDR3 contains 13 residues. Germline V lookup: CDR1 SGHRS, CDR2 YFSETQ. Between the trimmed V and J ends, which lost 2 bases and 3 bases, there was a span of 8 bases. CDR3 loop: CASSLQGDTEAFF. DNA of the CDR3: TGCGCCAGCAGCTTACAGGGAGACACTGAAGCTTTCTTT.

The chain carries TRBV19 and TRBJ1-5, with a weak D call TRBD1 (5 bases). V lost 8 bases to trimming and J lost 5 bases, with 13 bases between them. From germline, CDR1 is LNHDA and CDR2 SQIVND (reference sequence). This CDR3 is built from 13 residues. CDR3 coding DNA: TGTGCCAGTGGACTTCGGGGGGATCAGCCCCAGCATTTT. Protein product: CASGLRGDQPQHF.

This chain's CDR3 is CASSENKNTEAFF. DNA of the CDR3: TGTGCCAGCAGCGAAAACAAGAACACTGAAGCTTTCTTT. V and J are TRBV7-3 and TRBJ1-1; unclear D gene. The CDR3 extends over 13 amino acids. From germline, CDR1 is SGHTA and CDR2 FQGTGA. Trimming took 5 bases from V and 1 from J, leaving 8 bases between them.

The rearrangement uses TRBV3-1 (or the pseudogene TRBV3-2) and TRBJ2-3; no clear D. The germline V and J ends were trimmed by 2 bases and 3 bases, with 9 bases remaining between them. The CDR3 spans 14 residues. CDR1 and CDR2 (germline): LGHDT, YNNKEL (reference sequence). The CDR3 nucleotides are TGTGCCAGCAGCCAACAGTCGGTGACAGATACGCAGTATTTT. It is translated as CASSQQSVTDTQYF.

The CDR3 DNA reads as TGCGCCAGCAGCTTGGGGGGGACGAGAAGCACAGATACGCAGTATTTT. Amino acids: CASSLGGTRSTDTQYF. The V call is TRBV5-1, the J call TRBJ2-3; D may match TRBD1 or TRBD2 (5 bases each). The CDR3 is made up of 16 amino acids. V was shortened by 0 bases and J by 0 bases, with 11 bases between the two germline ends. Looked up from germline, CDR1 is SGHRS and CDR2 is YFSETQ. Full variable domain (missing parts from reference TRBV5-1 and TRBJ2-3): KAGVTQTPRYLIKTRGQQVTLSCSPISGHRSVSWYQQTPGQGLQFLFEYFSETQRNKGNFPGRFSGRQFSNSRSEMNVSTLELGDSALYLCASSLGGTRSTDTQYFGPGTRLTVL.

CDR3 sequence (DNA): TGTGCCAGCAGCCCTGGCAGTTGGGACACTGAAGCTTTCTTT. As protein: CASSPGSWDTEAFF. J is TRBJ1-1 and V is TRBV7-9; D not certain. Germline CDR1 and CDR2: SEHNR and FQNEAQ (reference sequence). Trimming took off 5 bases at V and 3 bases at J, with 13 bases between the two ends. The CDR3 spans 14 residues.

The rearrangement links TRBV9 to TRBJ2-5, with unresolved D. Germline V gene lookup returns CDR1 SGDLS and CDR2 YYNGEE. The V end was cut by 4 bases, the J end by 5 bases, with 6 bases between. The CDR3 has 11 residues. CDR3 loop: CASSLGETQYF. CDR3 DNA sequence: TGTGCCAGCAGCTTGGGGGAGACCCAGTACTTC. The variable domain in full, with the rest retrieved from reference TRBV9 and TRBJ2-5, is DSGVTQTPKHLITATGQRVTLRCSPRSGDLSVYWYQQSLDQGLQFLIQYYNGEERAKGNILERFSAQQFPDLHSELNLSSLELGDSALYFCASSLGETQYFGPGTRLLVL.

This chain connects TRBV18 to TRBJ2-3; no reliable D call. V was trimmed by 1 base and J by 4 bases, leaving 3 bases between them. Per the germline V gene, CDR1 is KGHSH and CDR2 is LQKENI. The CDR3 is made up of 12 amino acids. The CDR3 loop is CASSPRSDTQYF. The CDR3 DNA reads as TGTGCCAGCTCACCACGGTCAGATACGCAGTATTTT.

This chain links TRBV5-1 with TRBJ2-1; no clear D gene. This CDR3 is built from 15 residues. V lost 0 bases to trimming and J lost 0 bases, with 7 bases between them. Germline values: CDR1 SGHRS, CDR2 YFSETQ. The CDR3 DNA follows: TGCGCCAGCAGCTTGGTGTCGCGCTCCTACAATGAGCAGTTCTTC. Translating it yields CASSLVSRSYNEQFF.

The J gene is TRBJ2-1, the V gene TRBV7-2, with 10 bases aligning to TRBD1. This CDR3 is built from 14 residues. The V and J ends lost 3 bases and 12 bases, in that order; junction bases with no gene match: 8. Germline V gives CDR1 SGHTA, CDR2 FQGNSA. The CDR3 bases are TGTGCCAGCAGCTTCCGTCCCGGGACAGGGGTGCAGTTCTTC. Protein sequence: CASSFRPGTGVQFF.

As concerns this clone: At the DNA level, this CDR3 is encoded by other sequences in the same sample as well. The rearrangement uses TRBV29-1 and TRBJ2-5, with 14 bases that match TRBD2. CDR3 length equals 15 residues. Unmatched junction bases numbered 2, after V lost 3 bases and J lost 2 bases. Germline values: CDR1 SQVTM, CDR2 ANQGSEA. CDR3 bases: TGCAGCGTTGAGGGGACTAGCGGGGGTCAAGAGACCCAGTACTTC. Translated: CSVEGTSGGQETQYF.

The chain is built from TRBV3-1 (or the pseudogene TRBV3-2) and TRBJ1-1, with a tentative D call TRBD1 (6 bases). The CDR3 runs to 12 residues. V was trimmed by 4 bases and J by 8 bases, leaving 11 bases between them. Germline V gene data show CDR1 as LGHDT and CDR2 as YNNKEL (reference sequence). The CDR3 DNA is TGTGCCAGCAGCCCACTTGACAGGGAAGCTTTCTTT. Translating gives CASSPLDREAFF.

The CDR3 sequence is CASSLDGGYNEQFF. The CDR3, as DNA: TGTGCCAGCAGCTTAGACGGGGGTTACAATGAGCAGTTCTTC. This chain uses TRBV7-2 with TRBJ2-1, with D perhaps matching TRBD2 (6 bases). Trimming left V 1 base short and J 4 bases short, with 8 bases between. CDR1 and CDR2 from the germline V gene are SGHTA and FQGNSA. The length of the CDR3 is 14 residues.

V and J are TRBV5-1 and TRBJ2-7, with 8 bases fitting TRBD2. Germline CDR1 SGHRS, CDR2 YFSETQ. V trimming: 0 bases; J trimming: 2 bases; junction bases outside the gene matches: 1. CDR3 length: 14 residues. This CDR3 reads CASSLEAGAYEQYF. Here the CDR3 DNA reads TGCGCCAGCAGCTTGGAAGCGGGAGCCTACGAGCAGTACTTC.

V and J are TRBV6-2 or TRBV6-3 and TRBJ2-1, with D tentatively TRBD2 (6 bases). CDR3 length equals 18 residues. Trimming pared 4 bases from V and 0 bases from J, leaving 19 bases between. CDR1 and CDR2 (germline): MNHEY, SVGEGT. Written as DNA, the CDR3 is TGTGCCAGCAGTTTCGACCCAGGACTACTCTTCTCCTACAATGAGCAGTTCTTC. This sequence encodes CASSFDPGLLFSYNEQFF.

The chain has TRBV2 and TRBJ1-2; D is unclear. The germline CDR1 and CDR2 sequences are SNHLY and FYNNEI. Trimming took 5 bases from V and 1 from J, leaving 11 bases between them. The CDR3 length is 14 residues. The CDR3, as DNA: TGTGCCAGCAGTTTTGGACGGGTTAACTATGGCTACACCTTC. Translation: CASSFGRVNYGYTF. Filled out from reference TRBV2 and TRBJ1-2, the complete variable domain reads EPEVTQTPSHQVTQMGQEVILRCVPISNHLYFYWYRQILGQKVEFLVSFYNNEISEKSEIFDDQFSVERPDGSNFTLKIRSTKLEDSAMYFCASSFGRVNYGYTFGSGTRLTVV.

The rearrangement uses TRBV7-2 and TRBJ2-1; 16 positions agree with TRBD2. The CDR3 is 17 amino acids. Trimming cost V 6 bases and J 5 bases; bases outside gene matches: 7. Germline CDR1 and CDR2: SGHTA and FQGNSA. Here the CDR3 reads CASSPTGTSGRDNEQFF. In nucleotides, the CDR3 is TGTGCCAGCAGTCCGACCGGGACTAGCGGGAGGGACAATGAGCAGTTCTTC.

This clone was seen more than once but under ten times. V usage is TRBV12-3 or TRBV12-4 and J usage is TRBJ1-6; unclear D gene. Trimming shortened V by 2 bases and J by 3 bases, and 2 bases separated the two germline ends. The CDR3 consists of 13 residues. The CDR3 sequence: CASSLNYNSPLHF. CDR3 in DNA: TGTGCCAGCAGTTTAAACTATAATTCACCCCTCCACTTT.

The chain uses TRBV10-3 and TRBJ1-4, with unresolved D. The CDR3 is 14 residues long. V was trimmed by 4 bases and J by 8 bases, leaving 14 bases between them. The germline V gene has CDR1 ENHRY and CDR2 SYGVKD. The CDR3 here is CAISAKGLGEKLFF. In nucleotides, the CDR3 is TGTGCCATCAGTGCAAAGGGATTGGGCGAAAAACTGTTTTTT.

J is TRBJ2-6 and V is TRBV29-1, with TRBD1 as a possible D gene (6 bases). The CDR3 runs 14 residues. V lost 6 bases and J 4 bases, leaving 13 bases between the germline ends. The V gene's germline CDR1 is SQVTM and CDR2 ANQGSEA. The CDR3 sequence is CSVSGESGANVLTF. In DNA form, the CDR3 reads TGCAGCGTATCAGGGGAATCCGGGGCCAACGTCCTGACTTTC.

The chain uses TRBV11-3 and TRBJ2-7; D unclear. V was pared by 0 bases and J by 10 bases, with 25 bases between. CDR1 and CDR2 (germline): SGHNT, YENEEA. The CDR3 is made up of 17 amino acids. The CDR3, as DNA: TGTGCCAGCAGCTTAGATCGGATAACGGCGGAATCATTCGGTCAGTACTTC. This codes for CASSLDRITAESFGQYF.